Listed here are 10 T cell receptor beta chains from one sample, sequenced in a study of blood T cell repertoires in COVID-19. Only in-frame clones appear in the TCRdb table, and some are missing; sequencing was by immunoSEQ multiplex PCR. This sample has some 70,000 clones; 65% to 85% occur once, and the top ten carry roughly a tenth. The sample taken for sequencing was peripheral blood. Receptor source: a woman between 50 and 59 years old with acute or convalescent COVID-19.

There are a few counts of this clone. V is TRBV6-5 and J is TRBJ1-4; TRBD1 aligns across 11 bases. Germline-derived CDR1 and CDR2 are MNHEY and SVGAGI. V shed 7 bases and J 8 bases; nucleotides not matched to a gene: 9. There are 15 residues in the CDR3. CDR3 region: CASNPDRGRREKLFF. The CDR3 coding sequence is TGTGCCAGCAACCCGGACAGGGGGCGCAGAGAAAAACTGTTTTTT.

The J gene is TRBJ1-1, the V gene TRBV27; 7 bases are shared with TRBD1. The CDR3 consists of 15 residues. After removal of 2 bases from V and 1 base from J, the junction contained 4 bases not matched to a gene. The germline gives CDR1 MNHEY, CDR2 SMNVEV (reference sequence). CDR3 amino acids: CASSLPGQKNTEAFF. CDR3 coding DNA: TGTGCCAGCAGTTTACCGGGACAGAAGAACACTGAAGCTTTCTTT.

The V and J genes are TRBV11-1 and TRBJ2-1, with 8 bases that match TRBD2. CDR3 length equals 15 residues. After removal of 3 bases from V and 0 bases from J, the junction contained 1 base not matched to a gene. The germline V gene encodes CDR1 SGHAT and CDR2 FQDESV (reference sequence). The CDR3 DNA follows: TGTGCCAGCAGCTTCGGGGGGGGCTCCTACAATGAGCAGTTCTTC. It yields the protein CASSFGGGSYNEQFF. The whole variable domain, filled in from reference TRBV11-1 and TRBJ2-1, reads EAEVAQSPRYKITEKSQAVAFWCDPISGHATLYWYRQILGQGPELLVQFQDESVVDDSQLPKDRFSAERLKGVDSTLKIQPAELGDSAMYLCASSFGGGSYNEQFFGPGTRLTVL.

In regard to this clone: Additional DNA sequences in this sample encode the identical CDR3. This chain links TRBV12-3 or TRBV12-4 with TRBJ2-5; maybe TRBD1 (5 bases). This CDR3 contains 13 residues. V gave up 3 bases and J gave up 2 bases, with 7 bases separating them. This chain's CDR3 is CASSFDRQETQYF. As DNA, the CDR3 is TGTGCCAGCAGTTTTGACAGACAAGAGACCCAGTACTTC.

For the CDR3, the DNA is TGTGCCAGCAGACGACCCGGGGGAGGCAATCAGCCCCAGCATTTT. It yields the protein CASRRPGGGNQPQHF. The chain combines TRBV28 with TRBJ1-5, with D possibly being TRBD1 (5 bases). CDR1 and CDR2 from the germline V gene are MDHEN and SYDVKM. The CDR3 is 15 amino acids. V was shortened by 6 bases and J by 2 bases, with 14 bases between the two germline ends.

The CDR3 coding sequence is TGTGCCAGCTCACCCCTCAGGGGCGAGCAGTACTTC. This encodes CASSPLRGEQYF. This chain joins TRBV18 and TRBJ2-7; a possible D gene is TRBD1 (6 bases). CDR1 KGHSH and CDR2 LQKENI come from the germline V gene. V was cut by 3 bases and J by 6 bases, with 9 bases left in between. CDR3 length: 12 residues.

The chain combines TRBV29-1 with TRBJ2-5; D is perhaps TRBD1 (5 bases). Trimming removed 6 bases from V and 4 bases from J, with 18 bases in between. The CDR3 spans 14 residues. Germline assignment: CDR1 SQVTM and CDR2 ANQGSEA. The CDR3 loop is CSVSDGGARETQYF. In nucleotides, the CDR3 is TGCAGCGTGTCTGACGGTGGGGCAAGAGAGACCCAGTACTTC.

This chain links TRBV13 with TRBJ2-2; D possibly corresponds to TRBD2 (5 bases). The CDR3 is 15 residues long. CDR1 and CDR2 (germline): PRHDT, FYEKMQ (reference sequence). V was clipped by 3 bases and J by 6 bases, with 14 bases between them. The CDR3 loop reads CASSFGELRAGELFF. The DNA of the CDR3 is TGTGCCAGCAGCTTCGGGGAGTTGAGAGCCGGGGAGCTGTTTTTT.

The rearrangement joins TRBV29-1 to TRBJ2-1; tentative D call: TRBD2 (6 bases). Germline V gives CDR1 SQVTM, CDR2 ANQGSEA. The V and J ends lost 0 bases and 1 base respectively, with 13 bases between them. The CDR3 is made up of 16 amino acids. This chain's CDR3 is CSVEDLGGESYNEQFF. CDR3 DNA sequence: TGCAGCGTTGAAGATCTGGGGGGAGAGTCCTACAATGAGCAGTTCTTC.

The rearrangement uses TRBV10-3 and TRBJ2-1; possible D gene TRBD1, 6 bases. Germline-derived CDR1 and CDR2 are ENHRY and SYGVKD. The V and J ends lost 5 bases and 5 bases respectively, with 10 bases between them. This CDR3 has 13 residues. CDR3 sequence reads: CAISLQGNNEQFF. The CDR3 nucleotides are TGTGCCATCAGTTTACAGGGAAACAATGAGCAGTTCTTC.